Included here is one T cell receptor (beta chain) sequence, with context. The data were taken from a study of PD-L1 blockade in urothelial cancer. Time point noted: pretreatment peripheral blood. Clones were sequenced by immunoSEQ multiplex PCR, and TCRdb holds only the in-frame ones, with some missing. The sample contains about 95,000 clones, around 86% of which appear only once. Trimming left V 5 bases short and J 6 bases short, with 12 bases between. This CDR3 region has 13 residues. Germline V lookup: CDR1 SGHNT, CDR2 YENEEA. The sample consisted of PBMCs, taken around atezolizumab (anti-PD-L1) treatment. This TCR was recovered from a man in his 60s with urothelial cancer. The V gene is TRBV11-3, the J gene TRBJ2-3; D possibly corresponds to TRBD1 (5 bases). CDR3 nucleotides: TGTGCCAGCAGCCCGGCTGGGGCCGATACGCAGTATTTT. Translated: CASSPAGADTQYF.